The present TCR beta chain was sequenced within a study of T cells in Graves' hyperthyroidism and ophthalmopathy. Study background: Peripheral blood samples were taken at initial diagnosis, prior to any treatment.

The CDR3 is made up of 17 amino acids. CDR1 and CDR2 from the germline V gene are KGHDR and SFDVKD. V lost 4 bases and J lost 3; bases outside the gene matches: 9. The study defined stable Graves' hyperthyroidism as no ophthalmopathy progression within 18 months. The PBMCs studied were ones that came from roughly 11 ml fresh peripheral blood. With respect to this clonotype: Its antigen remains unknown.

General observations from the study: From stable hyperthyroidism, ophthalmopathy was separated by a 13 V-J model.

What was amplified from RNA transcripts were TCR beta CDR3 regions. The HTBI primer set was used in a first-round RT-PCR of the TCR CDR3. TCRdb reanalysed the multiplex PCR reads using MiXCR and keeps one entry per CDR3 protein. The repertoire holds about 840,000 distinct CDR3 sequences, with roughly 40% as singletons. This TCR derives from a man between 18 and 35 years old with Graves' hyperthyroidism. The sequencing sample was made of blood. This chain links TRBV24-1 with TRBJ1-5, with 9 nucleotides matching TRBD1. CDR3 amino acids: CATSDSEWTGDNQPQHF. The CDR3 region has the DNA TGTGCCACCAGTGACTCCGAATGGACAGGGGACAATCAGCCCCAGCATTTT.